This TCR beta chain was documented in a study of shared clonotypes between healthy human individuals (TCRdb year 2020). Describing the broader study: A few men and a couple of women, aged 18 to 49 years, made up the cohort. Per donor, three plates each were used for CD4 naive and CD4 memory, two for CD8 naive, and one for CD8 memory. The study deeply sequenced blood TCR repertoires of about 5 healthy adults to estimate repertoire size and the extent of clonotype sharing between individuals. Different laboratories and diverse techniques were used to prepare libraries and sequence TCR repertoires, to increase sequencing depth and limit assay-specific biases. Per donor, leukapheresis produced somewhere between about 0.94 and 9.5 billion PBMCs.

The germline V gene sets CDR1 to MNHEY and CDR2 to SVGAGI. V was cut back by 6 bases and J by 4 bases, leaving a gap of 9 bases between them. The CDR3 sequence holds 13 residues, the cysteine and phenylalanine included. CDR3 DNA only is kept here, 39 bases in frame from base 1. TCR CDR3 regions were amplified from genomic DNA by multiplex PCR using the deep immunoSEQ assay. Genomic DNA extracted from each cell subset was distributed evenly over all wells of several immunoSEQ 96-well plates, and each plate served as one replicate. For sorted subsets, each replicate PCR was loaded with 150 to 250 ng genomic DNA, equivalent to 25,000 to 35,000 T cell genomes. Purified libraries were quantified with a Qubit 3.0 fluorometer, sized on a Bioanalyzer 2100, and re-quantified with the KAPA Library Quantification kit. Each immunoSEQ 96-well plate was sequenced on its own single-read 150-cycle Illumina NextSeq 550 flow cell. The original pipeline was this. Because only junctional sequences without quality scores were contained in the immunoSEQ output, filtering matching that applied to full-length reads could not be performed. To assign V/J genes and CDR3, sequences were annotated against IMGT germline references using PyIR, a Python wrapper for IgBLAST v1.9. Reads were removed for weak V/J assignments (E-value above 1e-6), missing CDR3, stop codons, out-of-frame junctions, or ambiguous translated residues. V3J clonotypes were defined as sequences sharing the same inferred V gene, J gene, and CDR3 amino acid sequence. Percentage overlap between repertoires was calculated by dividing the number of shared unique clonotypes by the size of the smaller repertoire. RTK rarefaction, the Chao1 estimator, and Recon v2.1 estimates of unobserved clonotypes were used to assess repertoire richness. OLGA was used to compute generation probabilities for all TCRbeta clonotypes that the gDNA method yielded from several donors. This immuneACCESS table, as held by TCRdb, lists in-frame sequences with V and J called but not all clones. Of the missing ones, under half trace to an unresolved V gene in checked studies; the others have no known cause. The V and J calls and clone size are taken from that table; D and trimming were inferred from the DNA. The sample table shows roughly 2.4 million clones, and approximately 96% are seen once. The ten largest clones add up to around 0.13% of the sample.

The donors were healthy, HIV-negative adults with no recently reported acute infections or vaccinations. All donors were Caucasian adults living in Nashville, Tennessee, USA. CD4+ T cells were enriched through magnetic negative selection, after which naive cells were positively selected on CD45RA and the remaining negative fraction served as the memory subset. Blood was obtained by leukapheresis, after which PBMCs were separated by Ficoll-Histopaque density gradient centrifugation and cryopreserved in liquid nitrogen vapor phase. Analytical flow cytometry was used to check the purity and quantity of every magnetically sorted T cell population. Genomic DNA was isolated from every sorted fraction and measured by UV absorbance on a Nanodrop 2000c. Here is what the overall study found, with its caveats: Estimated clonotype richness was generally larger for naive than for memory subsets. Because the study included a small number of donors, the genetic and exposure-history diversity represented was limited. Compared with non-shared clonotypes, the clonotypes found in all four sorted-subset donors had higher generation probabilities. When a few donors were compared, the shared fraction of clonotypes was around 5% for naive CD4, around 3.5% for naive CD8, roughly 2.3% for memory CD4, and less than 0.5% for memory CD8. Sampling was restricted to blood, and TCR repertoires in tissue are likely to differ from TCR repertoires in blood. Even with the large sequencing depth, rarefaction of the sorted-subset datasets indicated that sequencing was incomplete. Based on pairwise subsampling, the degree of clonotype sharing among donors was expected to be affected by sequencing depth.

On this clone: Its antigen remains undetermined. It has no much larger one-base neighbor in the sample; base qualities were not kept.

Recombination linked TRBV6-5 to TRBJ2-2, with a weak D call of TRBD1 (6 bases match). This receptor was identified in a young man in good health. Sequenced sample: naive CD4+ T cells sorted from blood. The cell subset or site label corresponds to: CD45RA+ positively selected. The sequence in DNA is TGTGCCAGCAGAACAGGGACCACCGGGGAGCTGTTTTTT. It encodes CASRTGTTGELFF.